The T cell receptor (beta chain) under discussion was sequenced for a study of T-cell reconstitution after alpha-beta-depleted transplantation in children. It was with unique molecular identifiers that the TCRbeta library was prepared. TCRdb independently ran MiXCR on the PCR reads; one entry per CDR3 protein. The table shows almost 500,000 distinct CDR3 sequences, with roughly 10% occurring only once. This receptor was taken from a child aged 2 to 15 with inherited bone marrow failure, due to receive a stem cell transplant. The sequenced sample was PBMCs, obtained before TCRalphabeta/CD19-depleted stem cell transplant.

The CDR3 protein is CATSSTRLAGSYEQYF. Written as DNA, the CDR3 is TGTGCCACCAGCTCTACGAGGCTAGCGGGTTCCTACGAGCAGTACTTC. J is TRBJ2-7 and V is TRBV15; 8 positions match TRBD2. This CDR3 region has 16 residues. Looked up from germline, CDR1 is LNHNV and CDR2 is YYDKDF (reference sequence). V shed 5 bases, J shed 1 base, and the junction held 10 bases outside the gene matches.